The 2 T cell receptor beta chains presented below share a single source sample, sequenced in a study of blood T cell repertoires in COVID-19. Repertoires were generated with immunoSEQ multiplex PCR, while TCRdb's copy carries only in-frame clones and drops some. There are some 160,000 clones in the sample; 75% to 90% occur only once, and 2.5% to 3.5% lies in the top ten. Sequenced material: peripheral blood. Receptor source: an older woman with active COVID-19.

CDR3 protein: CASSHSDPSTDTQYF. CDR3 nucleotides: TGCGCCAGCAGCCATAGCGACCCTAGCACAGATACGCAGTATTTT. V usage is TRBV5-1 and J usage is TRBJ2-3; D may be TRBD2 (5 bases). CDR1 is SGHRS and CDR2 is YFSETQ in the germline V gene. CDR3 length equals 15 residues. The V end was cut by 4 bases, the J end by 0 bases, with 12 bases between.

The J gene is TRBJ2-5, the V gene TRBV18; 10 nucleotides align to TRBD1. The CDR3 has 17 residues. From germline, CDR1 is KGHSH and CDR2 LQKENI. J lost 5 bases, V lost 0 bases, and 9 bases had no gene match. The CDR3 bases are TGTGCCAGCTCACCACCGAAACGGACAGGGGGAGTCGAGACCCAGTACTTC. This sequence encodes CASSPPKRTGGVETQYF.